This is a list of T cell receptor beta chains from one sample in a study of radiation and T cells in renal cell carcinoma. The data were produced by immunoSEQ multiplex PCR, yet TCRdb's version contains in-frame clones alone and is incomplete. The sample includes 18,000 or so clones, about three fifths of them seen just once. Sequencing used tumor tissue, obtained from a patient whose treatment was nephrectomy without radiotherapy. These receptors were taken from a man aged 45-65 years with renal cell carcinoma. CDR3s include the opening cysteine and the closing phenylalanine or tryptophan. The D gene is left open where the match is weak. Some rows have no size entry. The others give once, few or many, or a class for an expanded clone.

-	TRBD2	TRBJ2-2	16	TRBV11-3	TGTGCCAGCAGCCCGGGGGGACTTACTGTGACCGGGGAGCTGTTTTTT	CASSPGGLTVTGELFF
medium-sized	-	TRBJ2-3	14	TRBV2	TGTGCCAGCAGAACAGGGTCCTGGGCAGATACGCAGTATTTT	CASRTGSWADTQYF
hyperexpanded	-	TRBJ1-1	15	TRBV15	TGTGCCACCAGCAGAGATACGGCAGGGTACACTGAAGCTTTCTTT	CATSRDTAGYTEAFF
-	-	TRBJ1-5	16	TRBV28	TGTGCCAGCAGTTTATCGGCCCCGGTGGGCAATCAGCCCCAGCATTTT	CASSLSAPVGNQPQHF
-	-	TRBJ2-7	16	TRBV10-2	TGCGCCAGCAGTGAGACTATCATGGGGGGAACCTACGAGCAGTACTTC	CASSETIMGGTYEQYF
-	TRBD2	TRBJ2-1	11	TRBV18	TGTGCCAGCTCCATAGCGGGGGAGCAGTTCTTC	CASSIAGEQFF
-	TRBD1	TRBJ1-1	14	TRBV6-5	TGTGCCAGCAGGCAGGGGGCGACGAACACTGAAGCTTTCTTT	CASRQGATNTEAFF
-	-	TRBJ1-1	14	TRBV2	TGTGCCAGCAAATTTGAGGCTGGGACGGTACAAGCTTTCTTT	CASKFEAGTVQAFF
-	TRBD2	TRBJ2-7	16	TRBV7-2	TGTGCCAGCAGCCCCCTCGGGACTAGCGGGAACCACGAGCAGTACTTC	CASSPLGTSGNHEQYF
-	-	TRBJ2-3	14	TRBV7-2	TGTGCCAGCAGCTCTAGCTGGAGGGTAGATACGCAGTATTTT	CASSSSWRVDTQYF
few	TRBD2	TRBJ2-3	15	TRBV4-1	TGCGCCAGCAGCCAAGGGACTAGCGGGAGAGATACGCAGTATTTT	CASSQGTSGRDTQYF
-	TRBD1	TRBJ2-2	15	TRBV4-1	TGCGCCAGCAGCCACTGGACAGGGGGGTCCGGGGAGCTGTTTTTT	CASSHWTGGSGELFF
-	-	TRBJ2-7	14	TRBV7-9	TGTGCCAGCAGCTCCCCGGCTAGTCCCTACGAGCAGTACTTC	CASSSPASPYEQYF
-	-	TRBJ1-6	15	TRBV4-3	TGCGCCAGCAGCCAAGATTCAACAGCCAATTCACCCCTCCACTTT	CASSQDSTANSPLHF
once	-	TRBJ1-2	11	TRBV6-5	TGTGCCAGCAGTCCAGGCTATGGCTACACCTTC	CASSPGYGYTF
-	-	TRBJ2-5	16	TRBV7-8	TGTGCCAGCAGCCTGTCGCCCCTCAGGCGCCAAGGGACCCAGTACTTC	CASSLSPLRRQGTQYF
-	-	TRBJ1-2	13	TRBV30	TGTGCCTGGAGTGAGAACAGGGACTATGGCTACACCTTC	CAWSENRDYGYTF
-	-	TRBJ1-3	16	TRBV25-1	TGTGCCAGCAGACACGGGGGGCCCGGCTCTGGAAACACCATATATTTT	CASRHGGPGSGNTIYF
few	TRBD1	TRBJ1-4	15	TRBV5-1	TGCGCCAGCAGCGCAGAACCGACAGGGGTGGAAAAACTGTTTTTT	CASSAEPTGVEKLFF
-	TRBD1	TRBJ2-1	16	TRBV7-6	TGTGCCAGCAGCTCGGGACAGGGAGGTCGCGGTAATGAGCAGTTCTTC	CASSSGQGGRGNEQFF
many	-	TRBJ2-1	13	TRBV19	TGTGCCAGTAGTCCCCGGGGCTACAATGAGCAGTTCTTC	CASSPRGYNEQFF
-	-	TRBJ1-6	14	TRBV19	TGTGCCACCGCTGAGGGAACAGAGTGGTCACCCCTCCACTTT	CATAEGTEWSPLHF
-	TRBD1	TRBJ1-1	16	TRBV25-1	TGTGCCAGCAGTGTCCCGCTCCGGACAGGGGTTACTGAAGCTTTCTTT	CASSVPLRTGVTEAFF
-	-	TRBJ1-5	16	TRBV19	TGTGCCAGTAGTATAGTTTCTGGGGGGGTCTATCAGCCCCAGCATTTT	CASSIVSGGVYQPQHF
-	-	TRBJ1-1	13	TRBV7-9	TGTGCCAGCAGCCGCGTTTTAGAGGATGAAGCTTTCTTT	CASSRVLEDEAFF
-	-	TRBJ2-7	11	TRBV6-1	TGTGCCAGCAGCGATTATTACGAGCAGTACTTC	CASSDYYEQYF
-	TRBD1	TRBJ1-4	14	TRBV10-2	TGCGCCAGCAGTTATACAGGGGAAAGGGAAAAACTGTTTTTT	CASSYTGEREKLFF
few	-	TRBJ2-7	12	TRBV11-2	TGTGCCAGCAGCTTAAGGTTTCGGGAGCAGTACTTC	CASSLRFREQYF
-	-	TRBJ2-1	15	TRBV4-2	TGTGCCAGCAGCCAAGCGTGGAGCTCCTACAATGAGCAGTTCTTC	CASSQAWSSYNEQFF
-	-	TRBJ2-3	13	TRBV30	TGTGCCTGGAGTGTTAGGGTGAGGGATACGCAGTATTTT	CAWSVRVRDTQYF
-	TRBD1	TRBJ2-2	18	TRBV25-1	TGTGCCAGCAGTGAATTCCTCCGGACAGGGGGAAAACTAGGGGAGCTGTTTTTT	CASSEFLRTGGKLGELFF
few	-	TRBJ1-1	12	TRBV7-2	TGTGCCAGCAGCTTTTCGAACACTGAAGCTTTCTTT	CASSFSNTEAFF